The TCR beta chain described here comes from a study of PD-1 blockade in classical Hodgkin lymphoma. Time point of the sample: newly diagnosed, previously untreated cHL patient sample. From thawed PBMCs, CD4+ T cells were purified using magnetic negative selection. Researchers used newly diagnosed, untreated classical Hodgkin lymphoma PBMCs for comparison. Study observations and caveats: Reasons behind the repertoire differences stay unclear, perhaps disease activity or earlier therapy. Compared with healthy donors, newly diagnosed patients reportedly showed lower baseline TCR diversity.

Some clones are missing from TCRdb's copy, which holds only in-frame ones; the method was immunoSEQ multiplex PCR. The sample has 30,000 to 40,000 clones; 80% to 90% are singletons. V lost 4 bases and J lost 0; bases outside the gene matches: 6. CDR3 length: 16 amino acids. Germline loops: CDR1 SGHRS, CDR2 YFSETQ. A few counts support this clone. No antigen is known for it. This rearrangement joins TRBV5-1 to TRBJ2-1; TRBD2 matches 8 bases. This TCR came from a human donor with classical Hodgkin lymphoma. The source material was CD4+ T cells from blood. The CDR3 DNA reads TGCGCCAGCAGCAGGACCGGGACTAGCTCCTACAATGAGCAGTTCTTC. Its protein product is CASSRTGTSSYNEQFF.